The rows below give T cell receptor beta chains drawn from one sample of a study of blood T cell repertoires in COVID-19. TCRdb's copy holds only in-frame clones and misses some; the assay was immunoSEQ multiplex PCR. The top ten clones hold about 1.5% of a sample with about 380,000 clones, around 87% of them seen once. Source material: PBMCs or T cells enriched from blood (not recorded which). The source is a man younger than 45 who had recovered from COVID-19. CDR3s include the opening cysteine and the closing phenylalanine or tryptophan. Each record gives: V gene, D gene, clone size, J gene, CDR3 DNA, CDR3 protein. D genes are given only for firm matches. Part of the rows lack a size; the others show once, few, many or a class for expanded clones.

>TRBV4-3|.|.|TRBJ2-1
TGCGCCAGCAGCCAAGATAGATCCAATGAGCAGTTCTTC
CASSQDRSNEQFF
>TRBV5-5|TRBD2|.|TRBJ2-2
TGTGCCAGCAGCCCGGGAGGGAACACCGGGGAGCTGTTTTTT
CASSPGGNTGELFF
>TRBV5-3|.|once|TRBJ1-2
TGTGCCAGAAGCACCGGACAGAACAACTATGGCTACACCTTC
CARSTGQNNYGYTF
>TRBV6-5|.|.|TRBJ1-2
TGTGCCAGCAGTTACGCGTGGGGAGGCTATGGCTACACCTTC
CASSYAWGGYGYTF
>TRBV5-4|.|.|TRBJ1-3
TGTGCCAGCAGCTTGAACAGGGATAACACCATATATTTT
CASSLNRDNTIYF
>TRBV25-1|TRBD1|.|TRBJ2-7
TGTGCCAGCAGTGGCCGGGACAGGGGCTCCTACGAGCAGTACTTC
CASSGRDRGSYEQYF
>TRBV23-1|TRBD1|.|TRBJ2-5
TGCGCCAGCAGTCATCCGGGACAGCAAGAGACCCAGTACTTC
CASSHPGQQETQYF
>TRBV10-3|.|.|TRBJ1-2
TGTGCCATCAAGGAGACAGGTACTAACTATGGCTACACCTTC
CAIKETGTNYGYTF
>TRBV11-2|.|.|TRBJ1-3
TGTGCCAGCCTCGACTGGCCGGGCAGCGGCTCTGGAAACACCATATATTTT
CASLDWPGSGSGNTIYF
>TRBV2|TRBD1|.|TRBJ1-1
TGTGCCAGCAGGGAAGTACAGGGGGCTGGTACTGAAGCTTTCTTT
CASREVQGAGTEAFF
>TRBV5-1|.|.|TRBJ1-6
TGCGCCAGCAGCCTCCCGACGGAGGGTTCACCCCTCCACTTT
CASSLPTEGSPLHF
>TRBV11-2|TRBD2|.|TRBJ2-1
TGTGCCAGCAGCCGCGGACTAGCGGAAGAGAATGAGCAGTTCTTC
CASSRGLAEENEQFF
>TRBV10-3|.|.|TRBJ2-1
TGTGCCATCAGTGAACAGGCCTATTATGAGCAGTTCTTC
CAISEQAYYEQFF
>TRBV7-6|TRBD1|.|TRBJ1-3
TGTGCCAGCAGCTCTGGACAGGGGCGGATTAACACCATATATTTT
CASSSGQGRINTIYF
>TRBV2|.|.|TRBJ1-4
TGTGCCAGCAGTGTGGTCCTCAGTCCCCCAACTAATGAAAAACTGTTTTTT
CASSVVLSPPTNEKLFF
>TRBV2|.|.|TRBJ1-6
TGTGCCAGCGCAAGACTGGATTCACCCCTCCACTTT
CASARLDSPLHF
>TRBV6-5|.|.|TRBJ1-6
TGTGCCAGCAGGACCCAGGGCCCACTAAATTCACCCCTCCACTTT
CASRTQGPLNSPLHF
>TRBV5-1|.|.|TRBJ1-2
TGCGCCAGCAGCTTGGGGACAGCAGATGGCTACACCTTC
CASSLGTADGYTF
>TRBV4-1|.|.|TRBJ1-2
TGCGCCAGCAGCCAAGTGCGTTCGGGGAACTATGGCTACACCTTC
CASSQVRSGNYGYTF
>TRBV3-1/TRBV3-2|TRBD2|once|TRBJ2-3
TGTGCCAGCAGCCCTCAGCTGGCGGGGGGCCACACAGATACGCAGTATTTT
CASSPQLAGGHTDTQYF
>TRBV7-5|.|.|TRBJ1-3
TGTGCCAGAAGCTCGTACCCGGGGTGGCGGGGAAACACCATATATTTT
CARSSYPGWRGNTIYF
>TRBV18|TRBD1|once|TRBJ1-2
TGTGCCAGCTCACCCCAACGACAGGGCCATCATGGCTACACCTTC
CASSPQRQGHHGYTF
>TRBV11-2|.|.|TRBJ2-5
TGTGCCAGCAGCTTAGATCCGGGGGAAGGAGAGACCCAGTACTTC
CASSLDPGEGETQYF
>TRBV24-1|.|.|TRBJ2-2
TGTGCCACCAGTGATCCAGGGCGTACCGGGGAGCTGTTTTTT
CATSDPGRTGELFF